This T cell receptor beta chain was observed in a study of blood T cell repertoires in COVID-19. Measured with immunoSEQ multiplex PCR; TCRdb has only the in-frame clones, and not every one. Of some 200,000 clones in the sample, approximately 89% were seen once. The V gene's germline CDR1 is LGHNA and CDR2 YNFKEQ. V was shortened by 3 bases and J by 10 bases, with 15 bases between the two germline ends. The CDR3 is 14 amino acids. Specimen: peripheral blood. This clonotype was sampled from a woman in her thirties or forties with acute or convalescent COVID-19. The chain has TRBV4-2 and TRBJ1-4; D gene uncertain. The CDR3 sequence is CASSHPRAVRKLFF. The CDR3 DNA follows: TGTGCCAGCAGCCACCCGAGGGCAGTTAGAAAACTGTTTTTT.